This record covers a single TCR beta chain. Antigen specificity is unknown. This entry belongs to a study of Graves' ophthalmopathy and Graves' hyperthyroidism. General study points: Blood also contained most of the expanded thyroid clonotypes above 0.001 frequency.

Scientists amplified the TCR beta CDR3 regions from RNA transcripts. Investigators did first-round RT-PCR with HTBI primers, then second-round multiplex PCR. TCRdb re-called the multiplex PCR reads with MiXCR, one entry per CDR3 protein. The table lists about 380,000 distinct CDR3 sequences, approximately 15% of them singletons. The V segment lost 1 base and the J segment 4 bases; nucleotides outside the gene matches: 9. Germline-derived CDR1 and CDR2 are MGHRA and YSYEKL. This CDR3 is 16 amino acids long. The TCR originated in a woman aged 18-29 years with stable Graves' hyperthyroidism. The sequencing input was peripheral blood. The gene calls are TRBV4-1 and TRBJ1-2, with 7 bases aligning to TRBD1. The CDR3 loop is CASSQVGQDYPYGYTF. The CDR3 DNA is TGCGCCAGCAGCCAAGTCGGACAGGACTATCCCTATGGCTACACCTTC.